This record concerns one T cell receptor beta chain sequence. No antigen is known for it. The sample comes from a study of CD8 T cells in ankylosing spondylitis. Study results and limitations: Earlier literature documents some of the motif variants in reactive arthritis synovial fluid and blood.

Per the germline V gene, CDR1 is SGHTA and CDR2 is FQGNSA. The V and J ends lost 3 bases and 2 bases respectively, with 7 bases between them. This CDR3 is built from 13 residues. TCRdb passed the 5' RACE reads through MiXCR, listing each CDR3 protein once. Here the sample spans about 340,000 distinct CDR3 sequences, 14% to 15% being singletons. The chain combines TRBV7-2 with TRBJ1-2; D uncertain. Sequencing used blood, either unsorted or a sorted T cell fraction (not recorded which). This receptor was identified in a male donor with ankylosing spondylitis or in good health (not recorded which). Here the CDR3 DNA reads TGTGCCAGCAGCTTTGGGGTAAACTATGGCTACACCTTC. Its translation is CASSFGVNYGYTF. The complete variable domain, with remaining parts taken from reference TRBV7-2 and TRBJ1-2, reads GAGVSQSPSNKVTEKGKDVELRCDPISGHTALYWYRQSLGQGLEFLIYFQGNSAPDKSGLPSDRFSAERTGGSVSTLTIQRTQQEDSAVYLCASSFGVNYGYTFGSGTRLTVV.